This paragraph reports one TCR beta chain. Its cognate antigen is unknown. V gave up 1 base and J gave up 7 bases; unmatched junction bases: 9. Germline V gene sequence: CDR1 LGHNA, CDR2 YNFKEQ. The CDR3 is made up of 16 amino acids. This sample is part of a study of cytomegalovirus exposure and HLA in healthy donors. 60 Vbeta and 13 Jbeta primers were used in PCR. The protocol was immunoSEQ multiplex PCR, while the TCRdb copy is restricted to in-frame clones and leaves out a portion. The sample has about 120,000 clones, about 8.6% seen once. Findings of the study overall: The authors enumerated around 150 TCR beta chains as linked to cytomegalovirus. Another analysis was done later, and it associated more than 15,000 TCR beta sequences with HLA alleles at 0.05 false discovery rate. There were some public TCRs occurring in many donors, but most TCR sequences were rare. Later, TCR association rates were found to vary by HLA locus, highest for DRB1 and lowest for HLA-C.

Sequenced input: PBMCs. This TCR was recovered from a woman aged 40 to 50 in good health and CMV-seropositive. The V and J genes are TRBV4-2 and TRBJ2-5; 10 bases are a match to TRBD2. The CDR3 coding sequence is TGTGCCAGCAGCCAAGGGGGCAGCGGGGGGGCCAGGACCCAGTACTTC. Amino acids: CASSQGGSGGARTQYF.